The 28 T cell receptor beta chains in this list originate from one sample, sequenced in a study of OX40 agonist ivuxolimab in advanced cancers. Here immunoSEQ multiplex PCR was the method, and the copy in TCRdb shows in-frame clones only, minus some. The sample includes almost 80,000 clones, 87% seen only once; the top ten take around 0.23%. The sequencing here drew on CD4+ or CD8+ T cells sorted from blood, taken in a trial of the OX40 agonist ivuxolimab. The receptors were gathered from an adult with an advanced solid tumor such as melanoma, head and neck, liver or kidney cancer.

The CDR3 bases are TGTGCCAGCAGCTCGAATTTGGACGGGCAAGAGACCCAGTACTTC. This codes for CASSSNLDGQETQYF. The chain combines TRBV7-9 with TRBJ2-5, with unresolved D. V lost 4 bases and J lost 2, with 14 bases in between. CDR3 length equals 15 residues. The germline V gene encodes CDR1 SEHNR and CDR2 FQNEAQ (reference sequence).

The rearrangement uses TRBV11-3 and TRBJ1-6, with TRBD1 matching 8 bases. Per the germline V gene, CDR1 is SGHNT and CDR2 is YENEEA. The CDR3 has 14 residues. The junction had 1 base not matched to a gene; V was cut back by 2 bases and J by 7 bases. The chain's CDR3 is CASSLTGGNSPLHF. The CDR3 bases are TGTGCCAGCAGCTTAACAGGGGGGAATTCACCCCTCCACTTT.

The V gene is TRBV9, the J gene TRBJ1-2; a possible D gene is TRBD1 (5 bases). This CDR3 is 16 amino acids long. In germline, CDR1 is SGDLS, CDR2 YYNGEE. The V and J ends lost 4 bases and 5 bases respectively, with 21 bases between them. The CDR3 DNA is TGTGCCAGCAGCCTCCATTCGGGGGTGGGTTCTTATGGCTACACCTTC. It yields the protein CASSLHSGVGSYGYTF.

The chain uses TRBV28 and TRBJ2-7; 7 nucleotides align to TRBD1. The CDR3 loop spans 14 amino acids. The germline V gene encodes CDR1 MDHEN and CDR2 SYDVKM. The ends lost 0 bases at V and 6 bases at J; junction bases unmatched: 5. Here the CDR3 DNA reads TGTGCCAGCAGTTTATGCCAGGGGGTGTGCGAGCAGTACTTC. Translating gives CASSLCQGVCEQYF.

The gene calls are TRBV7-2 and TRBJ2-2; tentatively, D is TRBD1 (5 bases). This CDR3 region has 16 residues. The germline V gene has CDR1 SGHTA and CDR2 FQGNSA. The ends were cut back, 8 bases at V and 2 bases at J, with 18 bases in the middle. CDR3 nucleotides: TGTGCCAGCGCTAGGGTTTCCAGGGTTAACACCGGGGAGCTGTTTTTT. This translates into CASARVSRVNTGELFF.

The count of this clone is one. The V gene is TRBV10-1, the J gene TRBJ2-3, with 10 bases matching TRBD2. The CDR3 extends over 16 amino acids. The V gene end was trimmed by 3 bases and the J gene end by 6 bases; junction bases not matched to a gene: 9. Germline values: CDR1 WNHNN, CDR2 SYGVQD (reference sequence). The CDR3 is CASSDIGTSAPDTQYF. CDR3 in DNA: TGCGCCAGCAGTGATATTGGGACTAGCGCTCCGGATACGCAGTATTTT.

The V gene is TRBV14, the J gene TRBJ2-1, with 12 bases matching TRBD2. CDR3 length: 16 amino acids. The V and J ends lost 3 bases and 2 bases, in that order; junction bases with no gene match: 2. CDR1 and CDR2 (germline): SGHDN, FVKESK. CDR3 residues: CASSHGLAGTYNEQFF. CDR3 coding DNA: TGTGCCAGCAGCCACGGACTAGCGGGGACCTACAATGAGCAGTTCTTC.

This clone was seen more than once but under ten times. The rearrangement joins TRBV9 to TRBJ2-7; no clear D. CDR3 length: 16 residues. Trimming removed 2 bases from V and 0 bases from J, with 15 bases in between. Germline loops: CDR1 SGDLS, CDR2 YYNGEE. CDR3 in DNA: TGTGCCAGCAGCGTCCCGCCGCGCAGGTGCTCCTACGAGCAGTACTTC. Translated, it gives CASSVPPRRCSYEQYF. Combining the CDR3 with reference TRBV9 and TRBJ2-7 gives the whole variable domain DSGVTQTPKHLITATGQRVTLRCSPRSGDLSVYWYQQSLDQGLQFLIQYYNGEERAKGNILERFSAQQFPDLHSELNLSSLELGDSALYFCASSVPPRRCSYEQYFGPGTRLTVT.

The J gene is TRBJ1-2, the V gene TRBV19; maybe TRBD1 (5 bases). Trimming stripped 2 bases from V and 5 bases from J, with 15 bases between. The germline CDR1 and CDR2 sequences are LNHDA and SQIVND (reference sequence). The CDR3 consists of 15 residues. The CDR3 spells CASSILSFDRYGYTF. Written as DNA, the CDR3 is TGTGCCAGTAGTATATTGAGCTTCGACAGATATGGCTACACCTTC.

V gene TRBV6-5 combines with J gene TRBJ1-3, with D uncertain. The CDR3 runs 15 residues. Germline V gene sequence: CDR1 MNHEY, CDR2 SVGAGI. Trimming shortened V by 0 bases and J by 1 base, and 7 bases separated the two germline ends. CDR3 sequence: CASSYSSISGNTIYF. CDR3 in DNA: TGTGCCAGCAGTTACTCGTCCATTTCTGGAAACACCATATATTTT.

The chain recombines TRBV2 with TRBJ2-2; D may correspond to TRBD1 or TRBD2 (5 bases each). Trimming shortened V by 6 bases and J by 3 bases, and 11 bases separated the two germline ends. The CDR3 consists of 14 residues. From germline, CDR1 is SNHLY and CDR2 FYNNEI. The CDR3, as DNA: TGTGCCAGCAGGGCCGGGGCGCACACCGGGGAGCTGTTTTTT. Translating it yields CASRAGAHTGELFF.

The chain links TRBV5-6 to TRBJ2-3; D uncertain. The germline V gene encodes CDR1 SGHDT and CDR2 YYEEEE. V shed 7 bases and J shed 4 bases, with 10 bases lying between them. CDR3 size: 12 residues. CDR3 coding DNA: TGTGCCAGCGGCTGGCGACCAGATACGCAGTATTTT. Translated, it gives CASGWRPDTQYF.

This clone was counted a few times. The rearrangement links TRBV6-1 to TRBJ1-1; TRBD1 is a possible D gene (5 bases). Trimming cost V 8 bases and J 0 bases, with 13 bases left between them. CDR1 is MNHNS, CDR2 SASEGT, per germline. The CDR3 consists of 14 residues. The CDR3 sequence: CASRDGLMNTEAFF. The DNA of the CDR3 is TGTGCCAGCCGGGACGGACTGATGAACACTGAAGCTTTCTTT.

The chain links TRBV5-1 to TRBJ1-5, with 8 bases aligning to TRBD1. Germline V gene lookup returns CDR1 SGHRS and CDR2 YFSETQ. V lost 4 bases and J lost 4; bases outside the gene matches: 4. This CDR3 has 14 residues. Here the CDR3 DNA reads TGCGCCAGCAGCATAGGGACAGGTAATCAGCCCCAGCATTTT. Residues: CASSIGTGNQPQHF.

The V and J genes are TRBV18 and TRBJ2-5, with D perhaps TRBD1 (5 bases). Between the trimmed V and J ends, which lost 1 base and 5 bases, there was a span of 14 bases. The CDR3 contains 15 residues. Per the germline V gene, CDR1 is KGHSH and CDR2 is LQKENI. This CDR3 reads CASSPLRQPRETQYF. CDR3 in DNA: TGTGCCAGCTCACCACTGCGACAGCCCCGGGAGACCCAGTACTTC. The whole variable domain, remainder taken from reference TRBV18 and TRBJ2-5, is NAGVMQNPRHLVRRRGQEARLRCSPMKGHSHVYWYRQLPEEGLKFMVYLQKENIIDESGMPKERFSAEFPKEGPSILRIQQVVRGDSAAYFCASSPLRQPRETQYFGPGTRLLVL.

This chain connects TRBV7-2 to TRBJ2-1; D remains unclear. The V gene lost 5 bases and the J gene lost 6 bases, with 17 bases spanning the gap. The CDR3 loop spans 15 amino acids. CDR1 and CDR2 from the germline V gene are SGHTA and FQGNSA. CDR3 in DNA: TGTGCCAGCAGCCTAAGCCTGGGTTCGCCCAATGAGCAGTTCTTC. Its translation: CASSLSLGSPNEQFF.

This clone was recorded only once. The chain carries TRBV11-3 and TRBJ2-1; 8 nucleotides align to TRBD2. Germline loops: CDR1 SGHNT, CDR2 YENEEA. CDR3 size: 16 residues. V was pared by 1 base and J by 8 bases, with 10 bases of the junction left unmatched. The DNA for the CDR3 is TGTGCCAGCAGCTTAGTAGCGGGACCGGCCATGGATGAGCAGTTCTTC. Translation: CASSLVAGPAMDEQFF.

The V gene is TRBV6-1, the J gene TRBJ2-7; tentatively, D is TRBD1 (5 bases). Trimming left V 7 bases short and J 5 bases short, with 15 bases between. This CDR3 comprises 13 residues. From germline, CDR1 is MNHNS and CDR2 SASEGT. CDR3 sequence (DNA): TGTGCCAGCACACTGGAAGGGGCAAACGAGCAGTACTTC. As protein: CASTLEGANEQYF.

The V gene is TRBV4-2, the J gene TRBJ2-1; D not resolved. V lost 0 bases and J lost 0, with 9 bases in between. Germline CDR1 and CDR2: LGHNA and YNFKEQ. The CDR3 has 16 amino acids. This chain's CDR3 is CASSQDLTPSYNEQFF. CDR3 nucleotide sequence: TGTGCCAGCAGCCAAGACCTTACTCCCTCCTACAATGAGCAGTTCTTC.

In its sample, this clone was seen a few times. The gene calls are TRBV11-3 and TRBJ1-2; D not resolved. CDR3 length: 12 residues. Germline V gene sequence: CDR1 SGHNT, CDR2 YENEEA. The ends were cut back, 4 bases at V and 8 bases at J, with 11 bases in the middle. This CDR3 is CASSSQSGGYTF. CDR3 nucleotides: TGTGCCAGCAGCTCACAGTCGGGGGGCTACACCTTC.

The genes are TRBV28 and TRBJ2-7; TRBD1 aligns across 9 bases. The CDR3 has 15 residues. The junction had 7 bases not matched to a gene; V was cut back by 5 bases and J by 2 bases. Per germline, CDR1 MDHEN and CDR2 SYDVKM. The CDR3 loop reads CASSPPGTGTYEQYF. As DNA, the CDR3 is TGTGCCAGCAGTCCCCCCGGGACAGGGACCTACGAGCAGTACTTC.

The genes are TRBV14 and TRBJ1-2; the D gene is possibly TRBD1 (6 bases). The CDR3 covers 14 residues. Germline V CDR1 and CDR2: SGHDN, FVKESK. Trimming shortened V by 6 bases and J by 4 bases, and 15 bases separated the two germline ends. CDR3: CASRLTGFGYGYTF. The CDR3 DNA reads TGTGCCAGCAGACTTACAGGGTTCGGCTATGGCTACACCTTC.

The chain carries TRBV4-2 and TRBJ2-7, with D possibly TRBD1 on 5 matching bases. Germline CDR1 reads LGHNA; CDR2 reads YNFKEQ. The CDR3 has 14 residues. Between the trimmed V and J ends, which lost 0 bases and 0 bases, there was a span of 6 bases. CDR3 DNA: TGTGCCAGCAGCCAAGATAGGGGCTCCTACGAGCAGTACTTC. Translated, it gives CASSQDRGSYEQYF.

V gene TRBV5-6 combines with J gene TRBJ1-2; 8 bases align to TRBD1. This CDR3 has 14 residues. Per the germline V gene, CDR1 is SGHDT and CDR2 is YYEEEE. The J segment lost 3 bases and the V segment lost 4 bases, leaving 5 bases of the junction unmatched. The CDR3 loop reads CASSPKDRDYGYTF. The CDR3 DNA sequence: TGTGCCAGCAGCCCCAAGGACAGGGACTATGGCTACACCTTC.

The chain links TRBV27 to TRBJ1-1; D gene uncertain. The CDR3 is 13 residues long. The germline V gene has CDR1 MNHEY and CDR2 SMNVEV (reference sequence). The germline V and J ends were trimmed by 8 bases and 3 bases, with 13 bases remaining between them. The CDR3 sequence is CASLWGVDTEAFF. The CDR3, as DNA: TGTGCCAGCTTATGGGGTGTTGACACTGAAGCTTTCTTT.

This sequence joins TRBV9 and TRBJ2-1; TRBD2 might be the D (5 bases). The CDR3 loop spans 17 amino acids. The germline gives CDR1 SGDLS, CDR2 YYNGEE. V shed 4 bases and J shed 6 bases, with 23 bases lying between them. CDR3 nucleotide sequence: TGTGCCAGCAGCCCTCGTATCGTCGCGGGTACCACCAATGAGCAGTTCTTC. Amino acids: CASSPRIVAGTTNEQFF.

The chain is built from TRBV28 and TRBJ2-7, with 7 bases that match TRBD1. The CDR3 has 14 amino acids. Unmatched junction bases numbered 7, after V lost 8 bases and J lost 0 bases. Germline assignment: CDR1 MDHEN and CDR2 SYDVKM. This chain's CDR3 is CASGNRGSSYEQYF. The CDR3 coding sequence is TGTGCCAGCGGTAACAGGGGCAGCTCCTACGAGCAGTACTTC.

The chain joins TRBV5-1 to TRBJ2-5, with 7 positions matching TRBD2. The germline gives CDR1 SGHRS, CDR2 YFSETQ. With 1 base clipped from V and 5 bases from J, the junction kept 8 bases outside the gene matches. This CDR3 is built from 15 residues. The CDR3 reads CASSLLAGVGETQYF. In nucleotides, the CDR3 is TGCGCCAGCAGCTTGTTAGCGGGTGTCGGGGAGACCCAGTACTTC.